This TCR beta chain appears in the sequencing data of a study of radiotherapy plus CTLA-4 blockade in lung cancer. Study results and limitations: Increased serum interferon-beta after radiation also reportedly predicted response strongly. Expansion of tumor-derived TCR clones was observed in blood after radiotherapy plus ipilimumab.

The study gave focal radiation plus ipilimumab CTLA-4 blockade to patients with chemo-refractory metastatic non-small-cell lung cancer. Clones were read by immunoSEQ multiplex PCR, and TCRdb kept only the in-frame ones, dropping some. Among around 99,000 clones listed, roughly 88% were seen once. The CDR3 contains 14 residues. V was pared by 5 bases and J by 4 bases, with 14 bases between. In germline, CDR1 is SGHTA, CDR2 FQGTGA. This clone appeared a single time. Its antigen remains unknown. Sequenced material: peripheral blood, taken from a patient treated with radiotherapy plus ipilimumab. The receptor was derived from a human donor with non-small cell lung cancer that progressed on radiotherapy plus ipilimumab. The rearrangement links TRBV7-3 to TRBJ1-1; no reliable D call. For the CDR3, the DNA is TGTGCCAGCAGCCCCGGGCCGGGGAGCACTGAAGCTTTCTTT. Protein sequence: CASSPGPGSTEAFF.